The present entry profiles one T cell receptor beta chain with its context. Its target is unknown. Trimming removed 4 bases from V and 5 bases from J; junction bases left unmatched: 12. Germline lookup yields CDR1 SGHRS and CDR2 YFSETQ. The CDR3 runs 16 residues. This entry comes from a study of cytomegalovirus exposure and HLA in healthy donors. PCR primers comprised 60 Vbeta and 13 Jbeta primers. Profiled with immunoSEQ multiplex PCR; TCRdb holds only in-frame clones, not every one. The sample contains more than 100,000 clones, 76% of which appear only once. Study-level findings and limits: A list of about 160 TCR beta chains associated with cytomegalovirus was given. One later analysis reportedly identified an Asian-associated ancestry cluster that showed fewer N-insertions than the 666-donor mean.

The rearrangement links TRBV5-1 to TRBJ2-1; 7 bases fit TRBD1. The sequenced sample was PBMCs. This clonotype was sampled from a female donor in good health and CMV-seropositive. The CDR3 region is CASSPSSGTVHNEQFF. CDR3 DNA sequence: TGCGCCAGCAGCCCGTCCTCCGGGACAGTACACAATGAGCAGTTCTTC.